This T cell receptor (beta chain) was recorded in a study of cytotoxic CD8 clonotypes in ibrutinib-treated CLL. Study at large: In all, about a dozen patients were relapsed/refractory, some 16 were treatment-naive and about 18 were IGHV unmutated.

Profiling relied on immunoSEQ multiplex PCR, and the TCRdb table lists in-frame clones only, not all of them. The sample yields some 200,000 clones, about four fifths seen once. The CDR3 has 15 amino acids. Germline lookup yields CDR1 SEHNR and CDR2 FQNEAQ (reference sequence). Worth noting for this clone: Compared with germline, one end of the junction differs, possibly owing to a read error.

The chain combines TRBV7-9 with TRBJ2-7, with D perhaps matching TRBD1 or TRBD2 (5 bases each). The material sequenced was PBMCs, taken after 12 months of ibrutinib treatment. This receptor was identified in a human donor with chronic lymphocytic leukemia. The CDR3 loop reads CASTLWGLGAYEQYF. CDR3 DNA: TGTGCCAGCACCTTATGGGGCCTGGGGGCCTACGAGCAGTACTTC.